This is a list of T cell receptor beta chains from one sample in a study of T cell responses to AZD1222 COVID-19 vaccine. The assay was immunoSEQ multiplex PCR, and TCRdb's table has in-frame clones only and misses some. Of about 94,000 clones listed, roughly 85% were seen once; the top ten hold more than 3.5%. The starting material was peripheral blood, obtained 28 days after the second AZD1222 dose. The receptors were sampled from an adult who received the AZD1222 COVID-19 vaccine. CDR3s include the opening cysteine and the closing phenylalanine or tryptophan. D genes are given only for firm matches.

j_call d_call v_call cdr3_aa
TRBJ2-7 TRBD2 TRBV3-1/TRBV3-2 CASSREAGGAYEQYF
TRBJ1-2 NA TRBV4-2 CASSQAGQNYGYTF
TRBJ1-2 NA TRBV6-1 CASSEAWLYGYTF
TRBJ2-7 NA TRBV20-1 CSASQRRVYEQYF
TRBJ2-5 TRBD1 TRBV2 CASRTGWAETQYF
TRBJ2-7 NA TRBV19 CASSYVGSAYEQYF
TRBJ2-1 TRBD2 TRBV7-3 CASSLPLAGRNEQFF
TRBJ2-1 NA TRBV11-2 CASSSHDYHSYNEQFF
TRBJ2-3 TRBD1 TRBV28 CASRNLPGQGAIDTQYF
TRBJ1-5 NA TRBV9 CASSAGHPEGPQHF
TRBJ2-3 NA TRBV18 CASSQRRNADTQYF